These 15 T cell receptor beta chains were all obtained from the same sample, sequenced in a study of blood T cells in healthy people across ages. A sample-barcoded 5' primer and a J-beta primer mix were used in a second PCR of about 6 to 12 cycles. TCRdb re-analysed the 5' RACE reads in MiXCR, keeping a single row per CDR3 protein. Among roughly 570,000 distinct CDR3 sequences listed, approximately 25% were seen once. Material for sequencing was blood. Source of these receptors: a woman aged 70-85 years in good health.

This clonotype was recorded a few times. The J gene is TRBJ2-3, the V gene TRBV4-3, with TRBD1 as a possible D gene (6 bases). The V end was cut by 3 bases, the J end by 7 bases, with 8 bases between. The germline CDR1 and CDR2 sequences are LGHNA and YSLEER. The CDR3 covers 12 residues. CDR3 region: CASSQDSHTQYF. CDR3 coding DNA: TGCGCCAGCAGCCAGGACAGCCATACGCAGTATTTT.

The chain joins TRBV6-2 or TRBV6-3 to TRBJ2-5; TRBD2 agrees at 7 bases. The CDR3 totals 15 residues. The germline gives CDR1 MNHEY, CDR2 SVGEGT. The J segment lost 5 bases and the V segment lost 6 bases, leaving 12 bases of the junction unmatched. CDR3 in DNA: TGTGCCAGCAGCCTAGGACTAGGTCGGATGGAGACCCAGTACTTC. This gives the protein CASSLGLGRMETQYF.

The J gene is TRBJ1-2, the V gene TRBV12-3 or TRBV12-4; no definite D call. V shed 3 bases and J shed 7 bases, with 9 bases lying between them. This CDR3 has 12 amino acids. This CDR3 is CASSFYGSGYTF. The CDR3 coding sequence is TGTGCCAGCAGTTTTTATGGAAGTGGCTACACCTTC.

The gene calls are TRBV4-1 and TRBJ2-5; the D is unclear. The V and J ends lost 1 base and 1 base respectively, with 7 bases between them. Germline-derived CDR1 and CDR2 are MGHRA and YSYEKL. The CDR3 loop spans 14 amino acids. The CDR3 sequence: CASSQARLQETQYF. As DNA, the CDR3 is TGCGCCAGCAGCCAAGCGAGGCTCCAAGAGACCCAGTACTTC.

This clonotype has only a few counts. The J gene is TRBJ2-1, the V gene TRBV5-1, with TRBD2 matching 11 bases. The CDR3 is made up of 16 amino acids. V dropped 5 bases and J dropped 5; count of bases not matched to a gene: 9. CDR1 is SGHRS, CDR2 YFSETQ, per germline. Written as DNA, the CDR3 is TGCGCCAGCAGTCTTACTAGCGGGGGCGACCACAATGAGCAGTTCTTC. This translates into CASSLTSGGDHNEQFF.

This clonotype was seen a handful of times. J is TRBJ2-5 and V is TRBV18; D is unresolved. V lost 3 bases to trimming and J lost 5 bases, with 13 bases between them. Germline values: CDR1 KGHSH, CDR2 LQKENI. The CDR3 has 14 amino acids. The CDR3 region has the DNA TGTGCCAGCTCACCCCCCCTAGGGTCGGAGACCCAGTACTTC. It codes for CASSPPLGSETQYF.

This chain uses TRBV14 with TRBJ2-1, with a possible D match to TRBD2 (6 bases). Germline CDR1 is SGHDN and CDR2 is FVKESK. Trimming took 5 bases from V and 4 from J, leaving 9 bases between them. The CDR3 contains 13 residues. The CDR3 coding sequence is TGTGCCAGCAGCGGAGGGATTTACAATGAGCAGTTCTTC. Translated, it gives CASSGGIYNEQFF. The variable domain in full, completed from reference TRBV14 and TRBJ2-1, reads EAGVTQFPSHSVIEKGQTVTLRCDPISGHDNLYWYRRVMGKEIKFLLHFVKESKQDESGMPNNRFLAERTGGTYSTLKVQPAELEDSGVYFCASSGGIYNEQFFGPGTRLTVL.

In this sample, this clonotype turned up many times. The genes are TRBV12-3 or TRBV12-4 and TRBJ1-1, with D possibly TRBD1 on 5 matching bases. CDR3 size: 11 residues. V shed 3 bases and J shed 8 bases, with 7 bases lying between them. As DNA, the CDR3 is TGTGCCAGCAGTTTGAAGGGGGAAGCTTTCTTT. This gives the protein CASSLKGEAFF.

The CDR3 protein is CASSPRQTNEQFF. CDR3 DNA: TGTGCCAGCAGTCCTAGACAGACCAATGAGCAGTTCTTC. V and J are TRBV12-3 or TRBV12-4 and TRBJ2-1, with TRBD1 as a possible D gene (5 bases). Trimming pared 5 bases from V and 6 bases from J, leaving 11 bases between. This CDR3 region has 13 residues.

This chain joins TRBV20-1 and TRBJ2-2; 10 nucleotides align to TRBD1. Trimming removed 6 bases from V and 2 bases from J; junction bases left unmatched: 6. Germline assignment: CDR1 DFQATT and CDR2 SNEGSKA (reference sequence). This CDR3 has 15 amino acids. CDR3 amino acids: CSAKGTGANTGELFF. CDR3 nucleotides: TGCAGTGCCAAGGGGACAGGGGCAAACACCGGGGAGCTGTTTTTT.

To note about this clonotype: One junction end disagrees with the germline gene, perhaps due to a read error. This chain links TRBV29-1 with TRBJ2-5; tentatively, D is TRBD1 or TRBD2 (5 bases each). The CDR3 loop spans 13 amino acids. Germline V gene sequence: CDR1 SQVTM, CDR2 ANQGSEA. For the CDR3, the DNA is TGCGGCGTCGCTCGGGACGCACAAGAGACCCAGTACTTC. Translated, it gives CGVARDAQETQYF.

This clonotype was seen a handful of times. V gene TRBV18 combines with J gene TRBJ2-1, with D hard to call. The germline CDR1 and CDR2 sequences are KGHSH and LQKENI. The CDR3 contains 11 residues. V dropped 2 bases and J dropped 10 bases, with 6 bases sitting between them. In DNA form, the CDR3 reads TGTGCCAGCTCACCAGCGGCGGAGCAGTTCTTC. This sequence encodes CASSPAAEQFF.

This clonotype has only one observation. The gene calls are TRBV7-9 and TRBJ2-3; 14 bases are shared with TRBD2. Per germline, CDR1 SEHNR and CDR2 FQNEAQ (reference sequence). This CDR3 comprises 16 residues. With 5 bases clipped from V and 7 bases from J, the junction kept 8 bases outside the gene matches. The CDR3 region has the DNA TGTGCCAGCAGCGAGCCGGGACTAGCGGGGGCAAATACGCAGTATTTT. This translates into CASSEPGLAGANTQYF.

This clonotype was detected a few times. This chain connects TRBV7-2 to TRBJ2-3; D is ambiguous. This CDR3 region has 14 residues. Germline V gives CDR1 SGHTA, CDR2 FQGNSA. Trimming left V 3 bases short and J 2 bases short, with 9 bases between. CDR3 in amino acids: CASSFGGPTDTQYF. Written as DNA, the CDR3 is TGTGCCAGCAGCTTTGGTGGTCCCACAGATACGCAGTATTTT.

V gene TRBV27 combines with J gene TRBJ1-2; D remains ambiguous. V was clipped by 1 base and J by 7 bases, with 13 bases between them. The CDR3 covers 14 residues. Germline CDR1 MNHEY, CDR2 SMNVEV (reference sequence). CDR3 sequence: CASSLLAGSSGYTF. The DNA of the CDR3 is TGTGCCAGCAGTTTATTAGCGGGATCGAGTGGCTACACCTTC.